The clone carrying this T cell receptor beta chain was recorded many times. Its antigen is unidentified. Starting from genomic DNA, TCR beta CDR3 was amplified through two-round multiplex PCR. Round-one PCR had primers specific to each TRBV and TRBJ gene. Universal primers featured in the second PCR round. TCRdb passed the multiplex PCR reads through MiXCR, listing each CDR3 protein once. The data contain 20,000 to 25,000 distinct CDR3 sequences, around two fifths of them seen just once; the ten biggest clones take up 30% to 40%. The sample originates from a study of prognosis after radiotherapy for stage I lung cancer. Background on the study: The tumor was squamous cell carcinoma for several patients; for roughly eleven, it was adenocarcinoma. It was SBRT that served as radiotherapy, in 3 to 5 fractions with a biologically effective dose of at least 100 Gy.

Study observations and caveats: Patients who went on to get distant metastases had lower Shannon entropy after stereotactic body radiation therapy.

The sequencing here drew on PBMCs, taken before or after stereotactic body radiation therapy (not recorded which). The clonotype originates from a donor of 50 years or more with non-small cell lung cancer.

This CDR3 is CAISGVRTSQETQYF. CDR3 DNA sequence: TGTGCCATCAGTGGGGTAAGGACGTCCCAAGAGACCCAGTACTTC. The V call is TRBV10-3, the J call TRBJ2-5, with unresolved D. The CDR3 covers 15 residues. V lost 4 bases to trimming and J lost 1 base, with 13 bases between them. Germline loops: CDR1 ENHRY, CDR2 SYGVKD.